The 5 T cell receptor beta chains in this list originate from one sample, sequenced in a study of T cell repertoires in cytomegalovirus infection. For these receptors, no antigen is known. TCRdb independently ran MiXCR on the reads; one entry per CDR3 protein. The data hold a few hundred thousand distinct CDR3 sequences, with around two fifths observed a single time. Here the sequenced sample was cultured PBMCs, taken from culture after CMV antigen stimulation. These receptors were collected from a human donor in good health (CMV status not recorded). Some clones in this sample may be carry-over from other donors' samples.

This clonotype has a handful of counts. This sequence joins TRBV19 and TRBJ1-2; D might be TRBD1 (5 bases). The CDR3 is made up of 13 amino acids. V shed 6 bases and J shed 7 bases, with 15 bases lying between them. Germline V gives CDR1 LNHDA, CDR2 SQIVND (reference sequence). In DNA, the CDR3 is TGTGCCAGTAGGGGGACCGAGCCGAGTGGCTACACCTTC. This sequence encodes CASRGTEPSGYTF. The variable domain in full, completed from reference TRBV19 and TRBJ1-2, reads DGGITQSPKYLFRKEGQNVTLSCEQNLNHDAMYWYRQDPGQGLRLIYYSQIVNDFQKGDIAEGYSVSREKKESFPLTVTSAQKNPTAFYLCASRGTEPSGYTFGSGTRLTVV.

This clonotype was detected only once. The rearrangement links TRBV7-2 to TRBJ2-5, with D uncertain. The V end lost 2 bases, the J end lost 5 bases, and 12 bases lay between the germline ends. Germline loops: CDR1 SGHTA, CDR2 FQGNSA. The CDR3 totals 14 residues. CDR3 sequence reads: CASSLSSPRETQYF. The CDR3 bases are TGTGCCAGCAGCTTATCCTCCCCTCGGGAGACCCAGTACTTC.

The chain couples TRBV19 to TRBJ2-2; 10 bases are a match to TRBD1. J gave up 5 bases and V 7 bases, and 4 bases lay outside the gene matches. The CDR3 is 14 amino acids. Germline V gene sequence: CDR1 LNHDA, CDR2 SQIVND (reference sequence). This chain's CDR3 is CASKTGGLTGELFF. CDR3 nucleotides: TGTGCCAGTAAGACAGGGGGCTTGACCGGGGAGCTGTTTTTT.

This clonotype was seen a few times. This rearrangement joins TRBV12-3 or TRBV12-4 to TRBJ1-2; D is uncertain. Trimming shortened V by 6 bases and J by 1 base, and 9 bases separated the two germline ends. The CDR3 consists of 13 residues. CDR3 residues: CASSSLFNYGYTF. The CDR3 DNA sequence: TGTGCCAGCAGCTCCCTGTTTAACTATGGCTACACCTTC.

This clonotype was seen only a few times. The chain recombines TRBV7-9 with TRBJ2-1; weak D call: TRBD1 (5 bases). CDR1 is SEHNR, CDR2 FQNEAQ, per germline (reference sequence). The germline V and J ends were trimmed by 7 bases and 7 bases, with 14 bases remaining between them. The CDR3 consists of 13 residues. The CDR3 protein is CASTTGAENEQFF. In DNA form, the CDR3 reads TGTGCCAGCACCACAGGCGCGGAGAATGAGCAGTTCTTC.